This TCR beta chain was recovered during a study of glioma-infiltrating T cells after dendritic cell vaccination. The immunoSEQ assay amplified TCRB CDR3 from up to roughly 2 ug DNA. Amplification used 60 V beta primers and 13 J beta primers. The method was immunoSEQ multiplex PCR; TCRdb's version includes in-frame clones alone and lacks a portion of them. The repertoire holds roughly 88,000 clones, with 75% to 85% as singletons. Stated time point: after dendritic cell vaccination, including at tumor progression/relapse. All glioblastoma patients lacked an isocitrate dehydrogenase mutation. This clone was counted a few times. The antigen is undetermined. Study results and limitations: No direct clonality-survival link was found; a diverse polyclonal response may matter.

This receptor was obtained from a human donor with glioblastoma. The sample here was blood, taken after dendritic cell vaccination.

The CDR3 loop is CASSSGGMNTEAFF. The CDR3 nucleotides are TGTGCCAGCAGTTCCGGGGGGATGAACACTGAAGCTTTCTTT. This rearrangement joins TRBV6-5 to TRBJ1-1, with a possible D match to TRBD1 (5 bases). CDR3 length: 14 amino acids. In germline, CDR1 is MNHEY, CDR2 SVGAGI. The ends were cut back, 4 bases at V and 0 bases at J, with 9 bases in the middle.